The T cell receptor beta chain under discussion was sequenced for a study of CD8+CD57+ T cells in acquired aplastic anemia. About the study: Sorted CD4+ and CD8+ cells gave an average of roughly 3.3 ug of DNA. Among healthy donors, CD4+ cells averaged roughly 11 million reads.

This clonotype has at least ten counts. Antigen specificity is unknown. The study, taken as a whole, reports: CD8+ Simpson's diversity showed no significant patient-control difference. Patients and controls were found to share approximately 31 CD8+ CDR3 sequences.

CDR3 and TCR beta VDJ profiling relied on genomic DNA as the template. TCRdb re-called the reads through MiXCR, storing one row per CDR3 protein. This table holds under 250,000 distinct CDR3 sequences, roughly 33% found once. With 5 bases removed from V and 0 bases from J, the gap between germline ends came to 14 bases. The CDR3 runs 15 residues. CDR1 is SGHTA, CDR2 FQGNSA, per germline. The sample taken for sequencing was sorted CD4+, CD8+, or CD8+CD57+ T cells (not recorded which) from PBMCs. The chain combines TRBV7-2 with TRBJ2-7; TRBD1 or TRBD2 may be the D gene (6 bases each). The TCR sequence derives from a human donor in good health, serving as a control. Here the CDR3 reads CASSRGGSSSYEQYF. The CDR3 DNA sequence: TGTGCCAGCAGCAGAGGGGGGTCTAGCTCCTACGAGCAGTACTTC. The complete variable domain, with remaining parts taken from reference TRBV7-2 and TRBJ2-7, reads GAGVSQSPSNKVTEKGKDVELRCDPISGHTALYWYRQSLGQGLEFLIYFQGNSAPDKSGLPSDRFSAERTGGSVSTLTIQRTQQEDSAVYLCASSRGGSSSYEQYFGPGTRLTVT.